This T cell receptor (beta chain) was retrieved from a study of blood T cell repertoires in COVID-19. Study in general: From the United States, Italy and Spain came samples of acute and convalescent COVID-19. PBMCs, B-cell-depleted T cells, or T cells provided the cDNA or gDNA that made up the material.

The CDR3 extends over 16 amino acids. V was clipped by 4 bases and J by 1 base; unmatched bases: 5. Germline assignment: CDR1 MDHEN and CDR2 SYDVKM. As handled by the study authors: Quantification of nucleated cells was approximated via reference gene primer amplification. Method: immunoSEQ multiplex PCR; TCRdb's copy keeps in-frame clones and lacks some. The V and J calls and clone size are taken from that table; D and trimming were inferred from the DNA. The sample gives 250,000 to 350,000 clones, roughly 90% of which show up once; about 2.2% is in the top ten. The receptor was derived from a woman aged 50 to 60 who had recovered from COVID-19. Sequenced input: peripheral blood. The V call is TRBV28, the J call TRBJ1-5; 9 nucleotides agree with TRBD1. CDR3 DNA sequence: TGTGCCAGCAGTTCATACAGGGGGCTGAGCAATCAGCCCCAGCATTTT. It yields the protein CASSSYRGLSNQPQHF.